Below are 22 T cell receptor beta chains sequenced from a single sample in a study of blood T cell repertoires in COVID-19. Generated by immunoSEQ multiplex PCR, the TCRdb table keeps only in-frame clones and is missing some. The table lists over 55,000 clones, about 88% of them singletons, with 7.4% in the top ten. The sequencing sample was made of peripheral blood. These receptors came from a human donor with active COVID-19. The donor label of this sample is uncertain.

This sequence joins TRBV28 and TRBJ2-7, with 8 positions matching TRBD1. The trim removed 5 bases at V and 2 bases at J, leaving 5 bases unmatched. CDR3 length equals 14 residues. Germline loops: CDR1 MDHEN, CDR2 SYDVKM. CDR3 DNA: TGTGCCAGCAGTCCGGGACAGGCTACCTACGAGCAGTACTTC. This translates into CASSPGQATYEQYF. Combining the CDR3 with reference TRBV28 and TRBJ2-7 gives the whole variable domain DVKVTQSSRYLVKRTGEKVFLECVQDMDHENMFWYRQDPGLGLRLIYFSYDVKMKEKGDIPEGYSVSREKKERFSLILESASTNQTSMYLCASSPGQATYEQYFGPGTRLTVT.

The chain carries TRBV10-3 and TRBJ2-1, with 7 nucleotides matching TRBD2. The CDR3 extends over 17 amino acids. CDR1 is ENHRY and CDR2 is SYGVKD in the germline V gene. V was clipped by 0 bases and J by 0 bases; unmatched bases: 5. CDR3 sequence (DNA): TGTGCCATCAGTGAGTCGACTGGCGGGAGCTCCTACAATGAGCAGTTCTTC. Translation gives CAISESTGGSSYNEQFF.

This clone was seen more than once but under ten times. The V call is TRBV28, the J call TRBJ2-2; a weak D match, TRBD2 (6 bases). The CDR3 consists of 13 residues. From germline, CDR1 is MDHEN and CDR2 SYDVKM. Trimming removed 2 bases from V and 6 bases from J, with 7 bases in between. The CDR3 nucleotides read TGTGCCAGCAGTTTAACTAGCCCCGGGGAGCTGTTTTTT. Its protein product is CASSLTSPGELFF.

This chain links TRBV14 with TRBJ2-5; 12 nucleotides line up with TRBD2. Germline V gene lookup returns CDR1 SGHDN and CDR2 FVKESK. There are 15 residues in the CDR3. J gave up 4 bases and V 4 bases, and 4 bases lay outside the gene matches. Written as DNA, the CDR3 is TGTGCCAGCAGCCCAAGACTAGCGGGAGTAGAGACCCAGTACTTC. Its translation: CASSPRLAGVETQYF.

V and J are TRBV28 and TRBJ1-6, with D perhaps TRBD1 (5 bases). The germline gives CDR1 MDHEN, CDR2 SYDVKM. The CDR3 is 15 amino acids. V gave up 7 bases and J gave up 6 bases, with 16 bases separating them. CDR3 residues: CASIRTGGSNSPLHF. As DNA, the CDR3 is TGTGCCAGCATTCGAACCGGGGGGAGTAATTCACCCCTCCACTTT.

V gene TRBV7-2 combines with J gene TRBJ2-2, with D possibly being TRBD2 (5 bases). Germline V gene data show CDR1 as SGHTA and CDR2 as FQGNSA. The V end lost 5 bases, the J end lost 5 bases, and 18 bases lay between the germline ends. This CDR3 spans 16 amino acids. In DNA form, the CDR3 reads TGTGCCAGCAGCCGGGGAGTTAGTGTATCGACCGGGGAGCTGTTTTTT. It yields the protein CASSRGVSVSTGELFF.

This chain connects TRBV3-1 (or the pseudogene TRBV3-2) to TRBJ2-2; unclear D gene. Trimming removed 4 bases at V and 0 bases at J, with 6 bases between. The V gene's germline CDR1 is LGHDT and CDR2 YNNKEL (reference sequence). The CDR3 runs 14 residues. The CDR3 sequence is CASSLNTNTGELFF. DNA of the CDR3: TGTGCCAGCAGCCTTAACACGAACACCGGGGAGCTGTTTTTT.

This chain joins TRBV7-9 and TRBJ1-6, with D unclear. V shed 5 bases and J shed 13 bases, with 12 bases lying between them. The CDR3 spans 12 residues. CDR1 is SEHNR, CDR2 FQNEAQ, per germline (reference sequence). CDR3 protein: CASSDTVSPLHF. Written as DNA, the CDR3 is TGTGCCAGCAGCGACACCGTATCTCCCCTCCACTTT.

The V and J genes are TRBV5-6 and TRBJ2-6, with D possibly being TRBD2 (5 bases). This CDR3 is built from 17 residues. Germline lookup yields CDR1 SGHDT and CDR2 YYEEEE. Trimming shortened V by 0 bases and J by 4 bases, and 14 bases separated the two germline ends. As DNA, the CDR3 is TGTGCCAGCAGCTTGGATTGGAGGTTGAGGGGGGCCAACGTCCTGACTTTC. Its protein product is CASSLDWRLRGANVLTF.

This sequence joins TRBV5-4 and TRBJ2-1; 7 bases are shared with TRBD1. From germline, CDR1 is SGHNT and CDR2 YYREEE (reference sequence). The CDR3 spans 12 residues. V shed 4 bases, J shed 9 bases, and the junction held 4 bases outside the gene matches. The CDR3 coding sequence is TGTGCCAGCAGCCTGCGACAGGGTGAGCAGTTCTTC. Translated: CASSLRQGEQFF.

The V call is TRBV7-3, the J call TRBJ2-1; the match to TRBD2 covers 11 bases. Germline V gene lookup returns CDR1 SGHTA and CDR2 FQGTGA. The CDR3 runs to 18 residues. Trimming cost V 5 bases and J 2 bases; bases outside gene matches: 11. CDR3 bases: TGTGCCAGCAGCCCCATGGGACTAGCGGCTTCCGCCTACAATGAGCAGTTCTTC. Amino acid sequence: CASSPMGLAASAYNEQFF.

This rearrangement joins TRBV7-2 to TRBJ2-5; 7 bases fit TRBD2. The V gene end was trimmed by 0 bases and the J gene end by 6 bases; junction bases not matched to a gene: 10. Germline values: CDR1 SGHTA, CDR2 FQGNSA. There are 16 residues in the CDR3. CDR3 nucleotide sequence: TGTGCCAGCAGCTTAGCCGCGGGAGTTATGGGCAAGACCCAGTACTTC. Encoded protein: CASSLAAGVMGKTQYF. The variable domain in full, with the rest retrieved from reference TRBV7-2 and TRBJ2-5, is GAGVSQSPSNKVTEKGKDVELRCDPISGHTALYWYRQSLGQGLEFLIYFQGNSAPDKSGLPSDRFSAERTGGSVSTLTIQRTQQEDSAVYLCASSLAAGVMGKTQYFGPGTRLLVL.

This clone is a singleton in its sample. The V gene is TRBV19, the J gene TRBJ2-7; 10 bases map to TRBD2. CDR3 length: 15 residues. The V segment lost 4 bases and the J segment 0 bases; nucleotides outside the gene matches: 3. CDR1 LNHDA and CDR2 SQIVND come from the germline V gene (reference sequence). CDR3 nucleotides: TGTGCCAGTAGTAAGCTAGCGGGAGCCTCCTACGAGCAGTACTTC. Protein sequence: CASSKLAGASYEQYF.

The V and J genes are TRBV7-3 and TRBJ2-2; D gene ambiguous. V was clipped by 2 bases and J by 6 bases, with 7 bases between them. The germline V gene encodes CDR1 SGHTA and CDR2 FQGTGA. This CDR3 spans 13 amino acids. The CDR3 here is CASSLQFPGELFF. The CDR3 DNA reads as TGTGCCAGCAGCTTACAGTTTCCCGGGGAGCTGTTTTTT.

This chain connects TRBV2 to TRBJ2-2; possible D gene TRBD2, 5 bases. This CDR3 region has 13 residues. The V end was cut by 8 bases, the J end by 5 bases, with 12 bases between. From germline, CDR1 is SNHLY and CDR2 FYNNEI. Here the CDR3 DNA reads TGTGCCAGCGCCAAAACGGGAACCGGGGAGCTGTTTTTT. This encodes CASAKTGTGELFF. Variable domain in full (rest from reference TRBV2 and TRBJ2-2): EPEVTQTPSHQVTQMGQEVILRCVPISNHLYFYWYRQILGQKVEFLVSFYNNEISEKSEIFDDQFSVERPDGSNFTLKIRSTKLEDSAMYFCASAKTGTGELFFGEGSRLTVL.

The chain combines TRBV5-6 with TRBJ1-6, with TRBD1 identical over 10 bases. The trim removed 3 bases at V and 11 bases at J, leaving 8 bases unmatched. This CDR3 contains 15 residues. CDR1 SGHDT and CDR2 YYEEEE come from the germline V gene. The chain's CDR3 is CASSSKTGGKAPLHF. DNA for the CDR3: TGTGCCAGCAGCTCTAAGACAGGGGGCAAGGCACCCCTCCACTTT.

This chain joins TRBV5-1 and TRBJ1-2, with D maybe TRBD1 (6 bases). The germline CDR1 and CDR2 sequences are SGHRS and YFSETQ. CDR3 length: 13 residues. The ends were cut back, 7 bases at V and 7 bases at J, with 17 bases in the middle. CDR3 protein: CASSLRGGSGYTF. The CDR3 bases are TGCGCCAGCTCGCTACGGGGGGGCAGTGGCTACACCTTC.

The chain combines TRBV4-1 with TRBJ2-3; D is unresolved. CDR3 length: 12 amino acids. CDR1 is MGHRA, CDR2 YSYEKL, per germline. Trimming shortened V by 4 bases and J by 2 bases, and 4 bases separated the two germline ends. The CDR3 nucleotides are TGCGCCAGCAGCCTTTACACAGATACGCAGTATTTT. Amino acids: CASSLYTDTQYF.

V usage is TRBV6-5 and J usage is TRBJ2-2; 7 bases agree with TRBD1. Germline lookup yields CDR1 MNHEY and CDR2 SVGAGI. The junction had 3 bases not matched to a gene; V was cut back by 4 bases and J by 7 bases. The CDR3 consists of 13 residues. The DNA for the CDR3 is TGTGCCAGCAGTTTACAGGGGATCGGGGAGCTGTTTTTT. Translating it yields CASSLQGIGELFF.

CDR3 coding DNA: TGTGCCAGCAGTTGGACTAACTACGAGCAGTACTTC. The encoded protein is CASSWTNYEQYF. The chain recombines TRBV2 with TRBJ2-7; possible D gene TRBD2, 6 bases. Per the germline V gene, CDR1 is SNHLY and CDR2 is FYNNEI. V was trimmed by 5 bases and J by 3 bases, leaving 8 bases between them. This CDR3 has 12 amino acids. The variable domain in full, with the rest retrieved from reference TRBV2 and TRBJ2-7, is EPEVTQTPSHQVTQMGQEVILRCVPISNHLYFYWYRQILGQKVEFLVSFYNNEISEKSEIFDDQFSVERPDGSNFTLKIRSTKLEDSAMYFCASSWTNYEQYFGPGTRLTVT.

The CDR3 spells CASSPSTGLSDTQYF. The CDR3 DNA reads as TGTGCCAGCTCACCATCGACAGGGTTGTCAGATACGCAGTATTTT. The V gene is TRBV18, the J gene TRBJ2-3, with TRBD1 matching over 7 bases. The germline V gene encodes CDR1 KGHSH and CDR2 LQKENI. There are 15 residues in the CDR3. The J segment lost 4 bases and the V segment lost 2 bases, leaving 6 bases of the junction unmatched.

The chain uses TRBV28 and TRBJ1-2, with 8 bases that match TRBD1. The CDR3 sequence is 14 residues long. Germline CDR1 reads MDHEN; CDR2 reads SYDVKM. V was pared by 5 bases and J by 3 bases, with 5 bases of the junction left unmatched. CDR3 nucleotides: TGTGCCAGCAGTCCCCGGGACAGGTACTATGGCTACACCTTC. Protein product: CASSPRDRYYGYTF.